These 31 T cell receptor beta chains were all obtained from the same sample, sequenced in a study of blood T cell repertoires in COVID-19. Profiled with immunoSEQ multiplex PCR; TCRdb holds only in-frame clones, not every one. The table shows roughly 190,000 clones, with approximately 80% occurring only once. Specimen: PBMCs or T cells enriched from blood (not recorded which). These receptors all come from a middle-aged man who had recovered from COVID-19.

The chain carries TRBV9 and TRBJ2-1; 10 bases are a match to TRBD2. The CDR3 runs 22 residues. The germline V gene has CDR1 SGDLS and CDR2 YYNGEE. V lost 0 bases and J lost 2; bases outside the gene matches: 20. This CDR3 is CASSVEGGASGSLGMTYNEQFF. DNA of the CDR3: TGTGCCAGCAGCGTAGAGGGTGGGGCTAGCGGGAGCCTAGGTATGACCTACAATGAGCAGTTCTTC.

The chain employs TRBV2 and TRBJ2-7; D possibly corresponds to TRBD1 (6 bases). Trimming removed 8 bases at V and 9 bases at J, with 23 bases between. Germline assignment: CDR1 SNHLY and CDR2 FYNNEI. This CDR3 region has 14 residues. The CDR3 here is CASSRDTSLNSQYF. DNA of the CDR3: TGTGCCAGCTCTCGGGACACCTCCTTGAACTCGCAGTACTTC.

The rearrangement joins TRBV28 to TRBJ1-1; D unclear. Trimming removed 6 bases at V and 11 bases at J, with 13 bases between. Germline CDR1 and CDR2: MDHEN and SYDVKM. CDR3 size: 11 residues. CDR3 DNA sequence: TGTGCCAGCAGCTCCCCCCCGGTCGCTTTCTTT. Translation: CASSSPPVAFF.

The chain recombines TRBV10-1 with TRBJ1-6; D gene uncertain. Germline V gene lookup returns CDR1 WNHNN and CDR2 SYGVQD (reference sequence). The V and J ends lost 0 bases and 10 bases respectively, with 10 bases between them. CDR3 length: 14 residues. The DNA for the CDR3 is TGCGCCAGCAGTGAGTCGGTCGGGGAATCACCCCTCCACTTT. The encoded protein is CASSESVGESPLHF.

The chain has TRBV27 and TRBJ2-5; 12 nucleotides align to TRBD2. The trim removed 8 bases at V and 5 bases at J, leaving 9 bases unmatched. Germline values: CDR1 MNHEY, CDR2 SMNVEV (reference sequence). The CDR3 has 15 residues. CDR3 bases: TGTGCCAGCCGTCCTAGCGGGAGGGCTTGGGAGACCCAGTACTTC. This encodes CASRPSGRAWETQYF.

The CDR3 DNA reads TGTGCCAGCAGCCAACAGGGGCTGGGATCGGGGCAGCCCCAGCATTTT. Protein product: CASSQQGLGSGQPQHF. The chain employs TRBV4-2 and TRBJ1-5, with D perhaps matching TRBD1 (6 bases). The ends were cut back, 2 bases at V and 7 bases at J, with 18 bases in the middle. Germline assignment: CDR1 LGHNA and CDR2 YNFKEQ. The CDR3 loop spans 16 amino acids.

The rearrangement links TRBV18 to TRBJ1-1, with D perhaps matching TRBD1 (5 bases). Germline CDR1 reads KGHSH; CDR2 reads LQKENI. V lost 3 bases and J 5 bases, leaving 16 bases between the germline ends. The CDR3 has 15 amino acids. CDR3 DNA sequence: TGTGCCAGCTCACCCCCGCGGGGGGAGGGGACTGAAGCTTTCTTT. Amino acids: CASSPPRGEGTEAFF.

CDR3 sequence reads: CASSRQGTGVPGELFF. As DNA, the CDR3 is TGTGCCAGCAGCCGACAGGGGACTGGGGTCCCCGGGGAGCTGTTTTTT. The genes are TRBV4-2 and TRBJ2-2, with TRBD1 matching 8 bases. V trimming: 4 bases; J trimming: 6 bases; junction bases outside the gene matches: 10. Germline values: CDR1 LGHNA, CDR2 YNFKEQ. This CDR3 has 16 residues.

This chain connects TRBV6-5 to TRBJ2-7; 7 nucleotides align to TRBD2. CDR3 length equals 13 residues. CDR1 is MNHEY, CDR2 SVGAGI, per germline. V trimming: 10 bases; J trimming: 0 bases; junction bases outside the gene matches: 6. In nucleotides, the CDR3 is TGTGCCACCTCTAGCGGAGGCTCCTACGAGCAGTACGTC. It encodes CATSSGGSYEQYV.

This chain joins TRBV11-2 and TRBJ2-7, with 9 bases that match TRBD2. This CDR3 spans 15 amino acids. From germline, CDR1 is SGHAT and CDR2 FQNNGV. V gave up 5 bases and J gave up 2 bases; unmatched junction bases: 7. The CDR3 protein is CASSPGLAATYEQYF. The CDR3, as DNA: TGTGCCAGCAGCCCGGGACTAGCCGCTACCTACGAGCAGTACTTC.

The V and J genes are TRBV5-5 and TRBJ2-7; 9 bases line up with TRBD1. The CDR3 sequence is 17 residues long. J gave up 2 bases and V 0 bases, and 9 bases lay outside the gene matches. The V gene's germline CDR1 is SGHKS and CDR2 YYEKEE (reference sequence). The CDR3 loop is CASSLASGGQGPYEQYF. CDR3 sequence (DNA): TGTGCCAGCAGCTTGGCCTCGGGGGGACAGGGCCCCTACGAGCAGTACTTC. Full variable domain (outside the CDR3, taken from reference TRBV5-5 and TRBJ2-7): DAGVTQSPTHLIKTRGQQVTLRCSPISGHKSVSWYQQVLGQGPQFIFQYYEKEERGRGNFPDRFSARQFPNYSSELNVNALLLGDSALYLCASSLASGGQGPYEQYFGPGTRLTVT.

The chain has TRBV6-5 and TRBJ2-5; D possibly corresponds to TRBD1 (5 bases). Germline-derived CDR1 and CDR2 are MNHEY and SVGAGI. V was shortened by 0 bases and J by 4 bases, with 9 bases between the two germline ends. The CDR3 covers 14 residues. The CDR3: CASSYSPGLETQYF. CDR3 in DNA: TGTGCCAGCAGTTACTCGCCAGGGTTAGAGACCCAGTACTTC.

The V call is TRBV28, the J call TRBJ1-5; 7 bases map to TRBD1. V was pared by 7 bases and J by 7 bases, with 10 bases of the junction left unmatched. The CDR3 runs to 14 residues. CDR1 and CDR2 from the germline V gene are MDHEN and SYDVKM. The CDR3 DNA follows: TGTGCCAGCATCCTCCCGACAGGGAACCAGCCCCAGCATTTT. Amino acid sequence: CASILPTGNQPQHF.

This clone was detected only a few times. The J gene is TRBJ2-3, the V gene TRBV7-3; the D gene is possibly TRBD1 (5 bases). Deletions cut 2 bases from V and 5 bases from J, with 8 bases between. The germline CDR1 and CDR2 sequences are SGHTA and FQGTGA. This CDR3 comprises 13 residues. The CDR3 sequence is CASSLEGEDTQYF. The DNA for the CDR3 is TGTGCCAGCAGCTTAGAAGGGGAAGATACGCAGTATTTT.

This chain joins TRBV7-2 and TRBJ2-3; TRBD2 agrees at 9 bases. The CDR3 contains 19 residues. Losses at the gene ends were 5 bases for V and 2 bases for J; bases not matched to a gene: 17. Per the germline V gene, CDR1 is SGHTA and CDR2 is FQGNSA. The CDR3 DNA reads as TGTGCCAGCAGCGCGATAGCGGGAGAAGGAATAGAAGACACAGATACGCAGTATTTT. Protein product: CASSAIAGEGIEDTDTQYF. The full variable domain, with the rest looked up from reference TRBV7-2 and TRBJ2-3, is GAGVSQSPSNKVTEKGKDVELRCDPISGHTALYWYRQSLGQGLEFLIYFQGNSAPDKSGLPSDRFSAERTGGSVSTLTIQRTQQEDSAVYLCASSAIAGEGIEDTDTQYFGPGTRLTVL.

This chain uses TRBV6-2 or TRBV6-3 with TRBJ1-5; no definite D call. Trimming removed 2 bases at V and 3 bases at J, with 8 bases between. The CDR3 contains 14 residues. Germline V gene sequence: CDR1 MNHEY, CDR2 SVGEGT. The CDR3 loop reads CASSYIRDNQPQHF. DNA for the CDR3: TGTGCCAGCAGTTACATCCGGGACAATCAGCCCCAGCATTTT.

In this sample, this clone turned up a few times. The rearrangement uses TRBV6-5 and TRBJ2-3, with a weak D call TRBD1 (6 bases). V was trimmed by 2 bases and J by 4 bases, leaving 13 bases between them. CDR3 length: 15 amino acids. From germline, CDR1 is MNHEY and CDR2 SVGAGI. The CDR3 sequence: CASSYPLGGADTQYF. Here the CDR3 DNA reads TGTGCCAGCAGTTACCCCCTTGGGGGCGCAGATACGCAGTATTTT.

The genes are TRBV11-2 and TRBJ1-1; 7 nucleotides align to TRBD1. V lost 5 bases to trimming and J lost 5 bases; unmatched junction nucleotides: 8. This CDR3 has 14 residues. Per the germline V gene, CDR1 is SGHAT and CDR2 is FQNNGV. This CDR3 is CASSQGDRQTEAFF. CDR3 nucleotide sequence: TGTGCCAGCAGCCAAGGGGACAGACAAACTGAAGCTTTCTTT.

V is TRBV12-3 or TRBV12-4 and J is TRBJ2-2; D not resolved. Between the trimmed V and J ends, which lost 3 bases and 8 bases, there was a span of 7 bases. This CDR3 comprises 12 residues. CDR3 DNA: TGTGCCAGCAGTTTTGCCCAGGGGGAGCTGTTTTTT. Translation: CASSFAQGELFF.

This chain links TRBV6-5 with TRBJ1-6; 9 bases map to TRBD1. V was clipped by 10 bases and J by 10 bases; unmatched bases: 8. Germline lookup yields CDR1 MNHEY and CDR2 SVGAGI. CDR3 length equals 13 residues. DNA for the CDR3: TGTGCCACCAGGGACAGGGTTGGATCACCCCTCCACTTT. This translates into CATRDRVGSPLHF.

This rearrangement joins TRBV5-6 to TRBJ1-2; no clear D gene. The V end was cut by 4 bases, the J end by 8 bases, with 9 bases between. Germline CDR1 SGHDT, CDR2 YYEEEE. This CDR3 comprises 11 residues. The CDR3 is CASSQEGGYTF. As DNA, the CDR3 is TGTGCCAGCAGCCAGGAGGGAGGCTACACCTTC.

The chain recombines TRBV7-2 with TRBJ1-6; possible D gene TRBD1, 5 bases. V was cut by 2 bases and J by 8 bases, with 13 bases left in between. CDR1 and CDR2 (germline): SGHTA, FQGNSA. This CDR3 is built from 15 residues. The chain's CDR3 is CASSLSPGGYSPLHF. In DNA, the CDR3 is TGTGCCAGCAGCTTAAGTCCGGGGGGTTATTCACCCCTCCACTTT.

The chain links TRBV18 to TRBJ1-5; TRBD1 agrees at 7 bases. Germline V gene data show CDR1 as KGHSH and CDR2 as LQKENI. This CDR3 is built from 15 residues. Losses at the gene ends were 1 base for V and 4 bases for J; bases not matched to a gene: 4. For the CDR3, the DNA is TGTGCCAGCTCACCACGACAGGGACGTAATCAGCCCCAGCATTTT. This sequence encodes CASSPRQGRNQPQHF.

The rearrangement joins TRBV27 to TRBJ1-3; 10 positions match TRBD1. The V segment lost 3 bases and the J segment 2 bases; nucleotides outside the gene matches: 7. Germline V lookup: CDR1 MNHEY, CDR2 SMNVEV (reference sequence). This CDR3 has 17 residues. CDR3 sequence reads: CASSFSRQGAAGNTIYF. DNA of the CDR3: TGTGCCAGCAGTTTCTCCCGACAGGGGGCAGCTGGAAACACCATATATTTT.

This chain connects TRBV6-2 or TRBV6-3 to TRBJ2-5; D call uncertain. This CDR3 comprises 17 residues. Per germline, CDR1 MNHEY and CDR2 SVGEGT. Trimming left V 4 bases short and J 5 bases short, with 23 bases between. CDR3 DNA: TGTGCCAGCAGTTTCTACGGTGTTCGGAAACCGGAGGAGACCCAGTACTTC. It translates to CASSFYGVRKPEETQYF.

V usage is TRBV28 and J usage is TRBJ1-2; perhaps TRBD1 as D (5 bases). This CDR3 spans 13 amino acids. Trimming stripped 4 bases from V and 8 bases from J, with 14 bases between. Germline lookup yields CDR1 MDHEN and CDR2 SYDVKM. The CDR3 region has the DNA TGTGCCAGCAGTTCCGGGGGTCCCAGGGGCTACACCTTC. Protein product: CASSSGGPRGYTF.

The chain uses TRBV13 and TRBJ1-5; D perhaps matches TRBD1 (6 bases). V was clipped by 3 bases and J by 0 bases, with 9 bases between them. Germline V gives CDR1 PRHDT, CDR2 FYEKMQ (reference sequence). The CDR3 consists of 15 residues. CDR3 nucleotides: TGTGCCAGCAGCTTGGGACACCTTAGCAATCAGCCCCAGCATTTT. Amino acid sequence: CASSLGHLSNQPQHF.

V and J are TRBV12-5 and TRBJ2-7; possibly TRBD1 for D (6 bases). Germline CDR1 reads LGHNT; CDR2 reads FRNRAP. The CDR3 totals 15 residues. V was pared by 1 base and J by 3 bases, with 13 bases between. The CDR3 region is CASGLAGVLRYEQYV. In DNA form, the CDR3 reads TGTGCTAGTGGTTTGGCAGGGGTCCTGCGCTACGAGCAGTACGTC.

CDR3 protein: CASRGQGAREQYV. The CDR3 region has the DNA TGTGCCAGTAGAGGACAGGGGGCGAGAGAGCAGTACGTC. The chain uses TRBV19 and TRBJ2-7; 11 bases align to TRBD1. The CDR3 is 13 residues long. Germline V gives CDR1 LNHDA, CDR2 SQIVND (reference sequence). Trimming took 6 bases from V and 7 from J; bases not matched to a gene: 5.

The CDR3, as DNA: TGTGCCAGCAGCTTAGACCACGGACAGACGAACACCGGGGAGCTGTTTTTT. Protein: CASSLDHGQTNTGELFF. The chain links TRBV7-6 to TRBJ2-2; maybe TRBD1 (6 bases). CDR1 and CDR2 from the germline V gene are SGHVS and FNYEAQ. Trimming left V 1 base short and J 0 bases short, with 12 bases between. CDR3 length: 17 amino acids.

This clone occurred a few times. This sequence joins TRBV20-1 and TRBJ1-3; D gene unclear. Deletions cut 7 bases from V and 4 bases from J, with 8 bases between. Per germline, CDR1 DFQATT and CDR2 SNEGSKA (reference sequence). The length of the CDR3 is 11 residues. This chain's CDR3 is CSVRGGNTIYF. The CDR3, as DNA: TGCAGTGTCAGAGGGGGAAACACCATATATTTT.